This TCR beta chain was observed in a study of neoadjuvant anti-PD-1 for oral cavity cancer. On the study more broadly: Most patients had three to four biweekly doses of 3 mg/kg nivolumab before resection. Non-progressing patients received a fourth nivolumab dose near day 43, then surgery on days 50-56.

With 8 bases removed from V and 0 bases from J, the gap between germline ends came to 13 bases. Germline V lookup: CDR1 MNHNS, CDR2 SASEGT. The CDR3 consists of 14 residues. Only one count was recorded for this clone. Cohort: HPV-negative, locally advanced oral cavity squamous cell carcinoma patients. Sequencing used immunoSEQ multiplex PCR; TCRdb keeps in-frame clones, though not all of them. The profile shows around 17,000 clones, 50% to 75% of them singletons. The chain carries TRBV6-1 and TRBJ1-1; D unresolved. The sequence derives from a person aged 40 to 85 with oral cavity squamous cell carcinoma. The sequencing used PBMCs, collected before nivolumab (anti-PD-1) treatment. The CDR3 protein is CASSEVMLNTEAFF. The CDR3 coding sequence is TGTGCCAGCTCAGAGGTGATGCTGAACACTGAAGCTTTCTTT.